This TCR beta chain was retrieved from a study of T-cell reconstitution after alpha-beta-depleted transplantation in children. Regarding this clonotype: The target antigen is unknown.

CDR3 length: 12 residues. Deletions cut 3 bases from V and 8 bases from J, with 8 bases between. Study-level findings and limits: The study reportedly traced alpha-beta T cells about two months after transplant to several hundred expanded graft clones. Some patients showed high day-60 TCRbeta diversity, which derived from surviving recipient T cells and thymic progenitors.

A library of TCRbeta sequences, prepared with unique molecular identifiers, was generated. From the PCR reads, TCRdb called clonotypes with MiXCR, one entry per CDR3 protein. The sample lists about 200,000 distinct CDR3 sequences, approximately 7% occurring once. The clonotype comes from a boy younger than 10 with acute lymphoblastic leukemia, due to receive a stem cell transplant. The chain carries TRBV12-3 or TRBV12-4 and TRBJ2-1, with D possibly matching TRBD1 (5 bases). Here the sequenced sample was PBMCs, taken before TCRalphabeta/CD19-depleted stem cell transplant. CDR3 sequence (DNA): TGTGCCAGCAGTTTCAAGGGGTATGAGCAGTTCTTC. Translating gives CASSFKGYEQFF.